This T cell receptor beta chain derives from a study of blood T cells in healthy people across ages. There are a few counts of this clonotype. A J-beta primer mix and a sample-barcoded 5' primer were used in a second PCR of roughly 6 to 12 cycles. TCRdb processed the 5' RACE reads anew with MiXCR; each CDR3 protein has one entry. Here the sample spans more than 1,400,000 distinct CDR3 sequences, roughly 40% being singletons. Each sample had at least 6.5 million PBMCs isolated. The origin of this receptor is a woman between 18 and 29 years old in good health. The sample was blood.

The CDR3 DNA reads TGTGCCAGCAGTTGGACAGGGGGCTTAAATGGTGACGAGCAGTACTTC. Its translation is CASSWTGGLNGDEQYF. This chain links TRBV27 with TRBJ2-7, with 11 positions matching TRBD1. This CDR3 has 16 residues. The ends lost 4 bases at V and 5 bases at J; junction bases unmatched: 10. In germline, CDR1 is MNHEY, CDR2 SMNVEV (reference sequence).